This TCR beta chain was sequenced for a study of T cells in Graves' hyperthyroidism and ophthalmopathy. Germline CDR1 is ENHRY and CDR2 is SYGVKD. Trimming cost V 9 bases and J 6 bases, with 12 bases left between them. This CDR3 comprises 13 residues. For Graves' hyperthyroidism to be stable, ophthalmopathy could not progress within 18 months. With a duration under 2 months, the hyperthyroidism was newly diagnosed in patients aged 18 to 65. The source material, RNA transcripts, was used to amplify TCR beta CDR3 regions. Initially, a first-round RT-PCR of the TCR CDR3 employed the HTBI primer set. TCRdb re-derived calls from the multiplex PCR reads in MiXCR, one entry per CDR3 protein. This sample yields fewer than 55,000 distinct CDR3 sequences, of which approximately 58% are seen a single time; around a third belongs to the top ten. Overall study findings and caveats: Patients with ophthalmopathy were separated from those with stable hyperthyroidism by a 13 V-J model.

This clonotype was found many times. The antigen remains undetermined. The source of this sequence is a young man with Graves' hyperthyroidism. The J gene is TRBJ1-6, the V gene TRBV10-3; a possible D gene is TRBD1 (6 bases). The sequencing input was peripheral blood or thyroid tissue (not recorded which). The chain's CDR3 is CAISPGVNSPLHF. The CDR3 DNA follows: TGTGCCATTAGCCCAGGGGTTAATTCACCCCTCCACTTT.